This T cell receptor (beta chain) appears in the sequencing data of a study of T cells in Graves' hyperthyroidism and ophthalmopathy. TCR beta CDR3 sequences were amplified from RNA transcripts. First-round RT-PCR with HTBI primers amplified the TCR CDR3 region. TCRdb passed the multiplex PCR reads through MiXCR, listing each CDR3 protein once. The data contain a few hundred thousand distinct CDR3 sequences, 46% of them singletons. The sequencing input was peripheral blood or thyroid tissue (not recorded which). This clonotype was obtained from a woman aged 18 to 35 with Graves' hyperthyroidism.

In DNA, the CDR3 is TGCAGCCAAGGTCGAGGATCTCCGGGCTACACCTTC. Translating it yields CSQGRGSPGYTF. The chain employs TRBV29-1 and TRBJ1-2; D not certain. The germline gives CDR1 SQVTM, CDR2 ANQGSEA. V was trimmed by 8 bases and J by 8 bases, leaving 18 bases between them. This CDR3 is built from 12 residues.